This paragraph covers one T cell receptor beta chain sequence. This sample was included in a study of blood T cell repertoires in COVID-19. As for the study in general: T cells, B-cell-depleted T cells, or PBMCs provided the cDNA or gDNA that served as material.

V dropped 3 bases and J dropped 10; count of bases not matched to a gene: 7. Germline V gives CDR1 LGHNA, CDR2 YSLEER. The CDR3 loop spans 16 amino acids. Libraries were prepared by immunoSEQ multiplex PCR; TCRdb keeps only in-frame clonotypes and omits some of them. The data contain hundreds of thousands of clones, about nine tenths of them seen just once; the ten biggest clones take up about 2.2%. The chain has TRBV4-3 and TRBJ2-1, with 15 bases identical to TRBD2. The sample taken for sequencing was peripheral blood. The TCR originated in a woman between 50 and 59 years old with acute or convalescent COVID-19. The CDR3 reads CASSHLGLAGGGEQFF. The CDR3 region has the DNA TGCGCCAGCAGCCACCTGGGACTAGCGGGAGGCGGGGAGCAGTTCTTC.